The 18 T cell receptor beta chains presented below share a single source sample, sequenced in a study of patients and donors after allogeneic stem cell transplantation. In TCRdb, the RT-PCR reads were re-called with MiXCR into one record per CDR3 protein. The repertoire includes approximately 170,000 distinct CDR3 sequences, 24% of them detected once, and about 25% sits in the top ten. Sequencing was done on a sample of blood, either unsorted or a sorted T cell fraction (not recorded which). These receptors were collected from a human donor who was either an allogeneic HSCT recipient or a stem cell or donor lymphocyte infusion donor (not recorded which). It is not recorded whose cells these are; they may come from a transplant donor.

V is TRBV28 and J is TRBJ1-2, with D possibly being TRBD1 (6 bases). CDR3 length equals 16 residues. Trimming removed 4 bases from V and 2 bases from J, with 17 bases in between. Germline V CDR1 and CDR2: MDHEN, SYDVKM. DNA of the CDR3: TGTGCCAGCAGTTCACTTGGACAGCTCCCAAACTATGGCTACACCTTC. The encoded protein is CASSSLGQLPNYGYTF.

This clonotype was picked up many times. The chain is built from TRBV3-1 and TRBJ1-2; D gene uncertain. Germline CDR1 LGHDT, CDR2 YNNKEL (reference sequence). V was clipped by 2 bases and J by 10 bases, with 2 bases between them. This CDR3 has 9 amino acids. The CDR3 sequence: CASSQPYTF. CDR3 nucleotides: TGTGCCAGCAGCCAACCCTACACCTTC. The full variable domain, rest sourced from reference TRBV3-1 and TRBJ1-2, is DTAVSQTPKYLVTQMGNDKSIKCEQNLGHDTMYWYKQDSKKFLKIMFSYNNKELIINETVPNRFSPKSPDKAHLNLHINSLELGDSAVYFCASSQPYTFGSGTRLTVV.

This clonotype was recorded at least ten times. The rearrangement links TRBV12-3 or TRBV12-4 to TRBJ1-2; 11 bases align to TRBD1. This CDR3 is built from 14 residues. V was pared by 7 bases and J by 5 bases, with 6 bases of the junction left unmatched. The CDR3 loop is CASIRTGGVYGYTF. DNA of the CDR3: TGTGCCAGCATCAGGACAGGGGGCGTGTATGGCTACACCTTC.

This sequence joins TRBV5-4 and TRBJ2-5, with 9 bases fitting TRBD2. The CDR3 extends over 15 amino acids. The germline CDR1 and CDR2 sequences are SGHNT and YYREEE (reference sequence). The ends lost 0 bases at V and 3 bases at J; junction bases unmatched: 3. CDR3 DNA sequence: TGTGCCAGCAGCTTGGTTCAGCGGGGGGAAGAGACCCAGTACTTC. Translated: CASSLVQRGEETQYF.

This clonotype was observed a handful of times. The gene calls are TRBV10-3 and TRBJ2-7, with a weak D call TRBD2 (5 bases). Germline V gene sequence: CDR1 ENHRY, CDR2 SYGVKD. Trimming cost V 4 bases and J 6 bases, with 10 bases left between them. The CDR3 spans 12 residues. This CDR3 reads CAISVPAGEQYF. CDR3 coding DNA: TGTGCCATCAGTGTGCCGGCGGGCGAGCAGTACTTC.

A note on this clonotype: Possible read error: a much larger clone is one base away. The missing conserved phenylalanine or tryptophan at the end of this CDR3 makes a read error likely. The V and J genes are TRBV27 and TRBJ1-1; D remains ambiguous. The CDR3 is 14 residues long. The V gene's germline CDR1 is MNHEY and CDR2 SMNVEV (reference sequence). The V end lost 1 base, the J end lost 1 base, and 7 bases lay between the germline ends. CDR3 nucleotide sequence: TGTGCCAGCAGTTTATACAGTAAGAACACTGAAGCTTTCTTG. It yields the protein CASSLYSKNTEAFL.

This sequence joins TRBV14 and TRBJ2-2, with D maybe TRBD2 (5 bases). Trimming pared 4 bases from V and 5 bases from J, leaving 8 bases between. The CDR3 has 13 residues. Germline loops: CDR1 SGHDN, CDR2 FVKESK. For the CDR3, the DNA is TGTGCCAGCAGCCGAGGGCAAACCGGGGAGCTGTTTTTT. Protein: CASSRGQTGELFF.

The V gene is TRBV12-3 or TRBV12-4, the J gene TRBJ2-1; 7 bases agree with TRBD2. V shed 3 bases and J 10 bases; nucleotides not matched to a gene: 6. The CDR3 spans 13 residues. In DNA, the CDR3 is TGTGCCAGCAGTTTGAATCATAGCGGGGAGCAGTTCTTC. Translating gives CASSLNHSGEQFF.

The chain carries TRBV4-3 and TRBJ2-7; tentative D call: TRBD2 (6 bases). This CDR3 has 15 residues. Germline V CDR1 and CDR2: LGHNA, YSLEER. Trimming removed 0 bases at V and 3 bases at J, with 12 bases between. CDR3 DNA: TGCGCCAGCAGCCAAGAGTCGCGGGGCCGCTACGAGCAGTACTTC. Its translation is CASSQESRGRYEQYF.

The chain is built from TRBV5-1 and TRBJ2-5, with 10 bases fitting TRBD2. The ends lost 2 bases at V and 2 bases at J; junction bases unmatched: 3. CDR3 length: 15 amino acids. Germline V lookup: CDR1 SGHRS, CDR2 YFSETQ. In DNA, the CDR3 is TGCGCCAGCAGCTTACTAGCGGGGTTACAAGAGACCCAGTACTTC. Translation gives CASSLLAGLQETQYF.

This clonotype appeared a few times. The CDR3 nucleotides read TGTGCCAGCAGTTTTTACGGGGCAGAAGCTTTCTTT. Translating it yields CASSFYGAEAFF. V gene TRBV12-3 or TRBV12-4 combines with J gene TRBJ1-1, with D possibly TRBD1 on 5 matching bases. The CDR3 extends over 12 amino acids. V dropped 3 bases and J dropped 8 bases, with 10 bases sitting between them.

This clonotype was seen at least ten times. The DNA of the CDR3 is TGTGCCAGCTCCAACAGCAACACTGAAGCTTTCTTT. Its translation: CASSNSNTEAFF. V gene TRBV18 combines with J gene TRBJ1-1, with unresolved D. Germline-derived CDR1 and CDR2 are KGHSH and LQKENI. Between the trimmed V and J ends, which lost 6 bases and 2 bases, there was a span of 7 bases. CDR3 length: 12 amino acids.

This chain uses TRBV28 with TRBJ1-1, with unresolved D. Germline loops: CDR1 MDHEN, CDR2 SYDVKM. The germline V and J ends were trimmed by 5 bases and 0 bases, with 7 bases remaining between them. This CDR3 spans 13 amino acids. The CDR3 nucleotides are TGTGCCAGCAGTATAGATCTGAACACTGAAGCTTTCTTT. This encodes CASSIDLNTEAFF.

This chain connects TRBV5-1 to TRBJ2-1, with D tentatively TRBD1 (6 bases). Trimming took off 0 bases at V and 9 bases at J, with 16 bases between the two ends. CDR1 and CDR2 (germline): SGHRS, YFSETQ. The CDR3 has 15 residues. CDR3 nucleotide sequence: TGCGCCAGCAGCTTGGCAACAGGGCGTGAAAGTGAGCAGTTCTTC. Amino acid sequence: CASSLATGRESEQFF.

The chain carries TRBV11-2 and TRBJ2-7, with 9 positions matching TRBD1. Germline V gives CDR1 SGHAT, CDR2 FQNNGV. Germline trimming cut 4 bases from V and 5 bases from J; bases unmatched to any gene: 12. The CDR3 runs to 16 residues. The DNA for the CDR3 is TGTGCCAGCAGCTCCTTGGGACAGGGATCGAGGGACGAGCAGTACTTC. Its protein is CASSSLGQGSRDEQYF.

This clonotype was counted only a few times. This chain joins TRBV20-1 and TRBJ2-3, with TRBD2 as a possible D gene (6 bases). This CDR3 comprises 13 residues. CDR1 and CDR2 from the germline V gene are DFQATT and SNEGSKA (reference sequence). V gave up 3 bases and J gave up 0 bases, with 7 bases separating them. CDR3 region: CSASRESTDTQYF. The DNA for the CDR3 is TGCAGTGCTAGCCGGGAGAGCACAGATACGCAGTATTTT.

This clonotype was seen at least ten times. This chain uses TRBV12-3 or TRBV12-4 with TRBJ1-2; D uncertain. V was trimmed by 4 bases and J by 8 bases, leaving 17 bases between them. This CDR3 has 14 amino acids. CDR3 DNA sequence: TGTGCCAGCAGTTCCTCTCCCGGGGTTAGCGGCTACACCTTC. Its protein is CASSSSPGVSGYTF.

This clonotype was seen more than once but under ten times. The J gene is TRBJ1-1, the V gene TRBV20-1; D remains ambiguous. From germline, CDR1 is DFQATT and CDR2 SNEGSKA (reference sequence). There are 14 residues in the CDR3. V lost 2 bases and J lost 0, with 10 bases in between. The CDR3: CSARPGSLNTEAFF. CDR3 sequence (DNA): TGCAGTGCTAGACCTGGTAGTTTGAACACTGAAGCTTTCTTT.